This T cell receptor beta chain was captured in a study of beta chain features in type 1 diabetes. Overall study: In age, gender and cell yields, patients were similar to healthy donors. The study examined 107,917,701 sorted cells across all samples. Study-wide results and caveats: Across patients, naive, central memory and Treg TCRB repertoires exhibited apparently greater similarity than was observed across healthy donors. Shorter TCRB CDR3s, moderately but significantly so, marked every one of the four CD4+ subsets in Type 1 diabetes patients. Fewer insertions but more deletions were seen at VDJ junctions in type 1 diabetes patients.

Expressed TCRB transcripts were sequenced because the entire RNA isolate underwent reverse transcription. Method: immunoSEQ multiplex PCR; TCRdb's copy keeps in-frame clones and lacks some. The data show 150,000 to 200,000 clones, approximately 8.1% seen once. This CDR3 contains 15 residues. Germline-derived CDR1 and CDR2 are LNHNV and YYDKDF (reference sequence). V was shortened by 2 bases and J by 6 bases, with 13 bases between the two germline ends. This clone was recorded at least ten times. Its antigen is as yet unknown. This sequence was found in a middle-aged woman with type 1 diabetes. This chain joins TRBV15 and TRBJ2-2, with a tentative D call TRBD1 (5 bases). The specimen sequenced was central memory CD4+ T cells from blood. The CDR3 region is CATSRKKGISGELFF. CDR3 bases: TGTGCCACCAGCAGAAAAAAGGGGATCTCCGGGGAGCTGTTTTTT.